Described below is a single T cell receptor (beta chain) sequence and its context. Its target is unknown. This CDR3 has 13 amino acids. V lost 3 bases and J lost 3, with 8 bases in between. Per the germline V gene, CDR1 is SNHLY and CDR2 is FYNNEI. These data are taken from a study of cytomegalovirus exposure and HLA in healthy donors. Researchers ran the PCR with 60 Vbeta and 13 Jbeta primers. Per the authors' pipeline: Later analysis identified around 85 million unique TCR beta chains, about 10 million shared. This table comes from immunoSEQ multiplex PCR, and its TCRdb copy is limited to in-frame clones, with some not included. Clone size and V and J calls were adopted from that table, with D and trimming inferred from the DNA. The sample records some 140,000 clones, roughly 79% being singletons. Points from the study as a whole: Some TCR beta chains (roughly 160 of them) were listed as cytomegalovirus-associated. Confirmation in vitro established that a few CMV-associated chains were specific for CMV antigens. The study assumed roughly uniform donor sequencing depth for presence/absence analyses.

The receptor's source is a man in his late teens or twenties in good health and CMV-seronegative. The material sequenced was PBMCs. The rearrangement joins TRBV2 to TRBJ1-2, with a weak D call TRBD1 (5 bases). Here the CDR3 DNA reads TGTGCCAGCAGTGACACGACAGACTATGGCTACACCTTC. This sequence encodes CASSDTTDYGYTF.